Listed here are 25 T cell receptor beta chains from one sample, sequenced in a study of cytomegalovirus exposure and HLA in healthy donors. 60 Vbeta and 13 Jbeta primers were used in PCR. Only in-frame clones appear in the TCRdb table, and some are missing; sequencing was by immunoSEQ multiplex PCR. Among hundreds of thousands of clones, roughly 84% were seen once, and the ten largest hold 0.71%. The sample consisted of PBMCs. These receptors all stem from a boy younger than 10 in good health and CMV-seronegative.

The V and J genes are TRBV27 and TRBJ2-7; D perhaps matches TRBD2 (5 bases). V dropped 5 bases and J dropped 3 bases, with 14 bases sitting between them. The CDR3 loop spans 14 amino acids. Germline loops: CDR1 MNHEY, CDR2 SMNVEV (reference sequence). This CDR3 reads CASSPGPGYYEQYF. In DNA form, the CDR3 reads TGTGCCAGCAGTCCCGGACCGGGATACTACGAGCAGTACTTC.

The chain combines TRBV5-5 with TRBJ1-5, with a tentative D call TRBD1 (5 bases). CDR1 and CDR2 from the germline V gene are SGHKS and YYEKEE (reference sequence). V was clipped by 0 bases and J by 0 bases, with 7 bases between them. The CDR3 is made up of 15 amino acids. CDR3 nucleotide sequence: TGTGCCAGCAGCTTGGCAGGGAATAGCAATCAGCCCCAGCATTTT. Translation gives CASSLAGNSNQPQHF.

The genes are TRBV30 and TRBJ2-7; 7 bases map to TRBD1. The length of the CDR3 is 16 residues. Germline CDR1 is GTSNPN and CDR2 is SVGIG (reference sequence). The V segment lost 1 base and the J segment 0 bases; nucleotides outside the gene matches: 9. CDR3: CAWSELPGTVSYEQYF. For the CDR3, the DNA is TGTGCCTGGAGTGAGCTCCCCGGGACAGTCTCCTACGAGCAGTACTTC. Combining the CDR3 with reference TRBV30 and TRBJ2-7 gives the whole variable domain SQTIHQWPATLVQPVGSPLSLECTVEGTSNPNLYWYRQAAGRGLQLLFYSVGIGQISSEVPQNLSASRPQDRQFILSSKKLLLSDSGFYLCAWSELPGTVSYEQYFGPGTRLTVT.

V usage is TRBV5-6 and J usage is TRBJ1-3; D may be TRBD1 (5 bases). Germline assignment: CDR1 SGHDT and CDR2 YYEEEE. The V end lost 3 bases, the J end lost 4 bases, and 14 bases lay between the germline ends. The CDR3 is made up of 15 amino acids. The CDR3 loop is CASSSGPRGGNTIYF. CDR3 nucleotide sequence: TGTGCCAGCAGCTCCGGGCCCCGGGGGGGAAACACCATATATTTT.

This chain links TRBV6-4 with TRBJ1-2; 9 bases agree with TRBD1. Per germline, CDR1 MRHNA and CDR2 SNTAGT. J gave up 6 bases and V 6 bases, and 11 bases lay outside the gene matches. CDR3 size: 15 residues. CDR3 nucleotide sequence: TGTGCCAGCAGATCTTCCGTTGGGACAGGGCATGGCTACACCTTC. It translates to CASRSSVGTGHGYTF.

In DNA form, the CDR3 reads TGTGCCATCAGTGACCCGGCGGAGAACACCGGGGAGCTGTTTTTT. Its protein is CAISDPAENTGELFF. The chain combines TRBV10-3 with TRBJ2-2; D unclear. Trimming left V 3 bases short and J 1 base short, with 9 bases between. CDR1 ENHRY and CDR2 SYGVKD come from the germline V gene. The CDR3 consists of 15 residues.

The CDR3 here is CASSLPGYAGTGSYNSPLHF. For the CDR3, the DNA is TGTGCCAGCAGCTTACCTGGTTATGCCGGGACAGGCTCCTATAATTCACCCCTCCACTTT. The chain carries TRBV7-8 and TRBJ1-6; TRBD1 matches 8 bases. The CDR3 length is 20 residues. The junction had 12 bases not matched to a gene; V was cut back by 2 bases and J by 0 bases. Germline V gives CDR1 SGHVS, CDR2 FQNEAQ.

V gene TRBV4-1 combines with J gene TRBJ2-5; 7 bases match TRBD2. Germline CDR1 and CDR2: MGHRA and YSYEKL. V was clipped by 1 base and J by 5 bases; unmatched bases: 13. This CDR3 is built from 17 residues. CDR3 nucleotides: TGCGCCAGCAGCCAAGGGGCACGCGGGGAGGGCAGGGAGACCCAGTACTTC. Encoded protein: CASSQGARGEGRETQYF.

V usage is TRBV2 and J usage is TRBJ1-2; possible D gene TRBD1, 5 bases. Trimming took off 7 bases at V and 4 bases at J, with 25 bases between the two ends. This CDR3 comprises 17 residues. The V gene's germline CDR1 is SNHLY and CDR2 FYNNEI. CDR3 in DNA: TGTGCCAGCAAAATATCCAGGTCCACAGGAGGGACCTATGGCTACACCTTC. Residues: CASKISRSTGGTYGYTF.

This clone was seen once. Here the CDR3 reads CASSLNTLTRGQTISGNTIYF. CDR3 DNA sequence: TGCGCCAGCAGCTTGAATACCCTCACGCGAGGGCAGACTATCTCTGGAAACACCATATATTTT. V is TRBV5-1 and J is TRBJ1-3; D remains ambiguous. Germline V lookup: CDR1 SGHRS, CDR2 YFSETQ. The CDR3 length is 21 residues. V was cut by 1 base and J by 0 bases, with 26 bases left in between.

The gene calls are TRBV2 and TRBJ2-3, with 8 bases aligning to TRBD1. The CDR3 totals 12 residues. CDR1 SNHLY and CDR2 FYNNEI come from the germline V gene. J gave up 5 bases and V 11 bases, and 6 bases lay outside the gene matches. The CDR3 loop reads CAGQGLGDTQYF. DNA of the CDR3: TGTGCCGGACAGGGTTTGGGAGATACGCAGTATTTT.

The V call is TRBV19, the J call TRBJ2-7; perhaps TRBD2 as D (7 bases). Germline V lookup: CDR1 LNHDA, CDR2 SQIVND (reference sequence). Trimming pared 10 bases from V and 0 bases from J, leaving 16 bases between. The CDR3 covers 14 residues. CDR3 sequence reads: CATSGRGSSYEQYF. Here the CDR3 DNA reads TGTGCCACCTCAGGGAGGGGGAGCTCCTACGAGCAGTACTTC.

The chain is built from TRBV7-8 and TRBJ2-1; 7 positions agree with TRBD1. The CDR3 is 13 amino acids. The germline gives CDR1 SGHVS, CDR2 FQNEAQ. Trimming removed 1 base from V and 13 bases from J; junction bases left unmatched: 7. CDR3 region: CASSLVGQGVQFF. The CDR3 DNA reads as TGTGCCAGCAGCTTAGTGGGGCAGGGGGTCCAGTTCTTC.

The genes are TRBV7-9 and TRBJ2-3; no firm D call. With 4 bases removed from V and 1 base from J, the gap between germline ends came to 15 bases. The CDR3 totals 16 residues. CDR1 is SEHNR and CDR2 is FQNEAQ in the germline V gene (reference sequence). CDR3 DNA sequence: TGTGCCAGCAGCTCCCGAGGTACGGTCGGCACAGATACGCAGTATTTT. It translates to CASSSRGTVGTDTQYF.

The rearrangement uses TRBV10-1 and TRBJ2-5; no reliable D call. The V end was cut by 6 bases, the J end by 0 bases, with 11 bases between. The CDR3 contains 14 residues. The germline gives CDR1 WNHNN, CDR2 SYGVQD (reference sequence). CDR3 region: CASSPTSDQETQYF. The CDR3 nucleotides are TGCGCCAGCAGCCCCACGTCGGACCAAGAGACCCAGTACTTC.

The rearrangement links TRBV9 to TRBJ1-6; tentatively, D is TRBD1 (5 bases). CDR3 length: 16 residues. Germline V gene data show CDR1 as SGDLS and CDR2 as YYNGEE. Trimming removed 0 bases at V and 9 bases at J, with 16 bases between. CDR3 in DNA: TGTGCCAGCAGCGTAGATGCAGGGAAGGTTGGTTCACCCCTCCACTTT. Translated: CASSVDAGKVGSPLHF.

The chain carries TRBV25-1 and TRBJ2-1, with 7 positions matching TRBD2. V was clipped by 6 bases and J by 0 bases; unmatched bases: 8. The CDR3 contains 16 residues. Germline-derived CDR1 and CDR2 are MGHDK and SYGVNS. This CDR3 is CASRGLAGRSYNEQFF. The CDR3 DNA follows: TGTGCCAGCAGGGGATTAGCGGGCCGCTCCTACAATGAGCAGTTCTTC.

V usage is TRBV27 and J usage is TRBJ1-5, with D perhaps TRBD1 (6 bases). Trimming removed 2 bases at V and 0 bases at J, with 8 bases between. Germline-derived CDR1 and CDR2 are MNHEY and SMNVEV (reference sequence). The CDR3 is 15 residues long. DNA of the CDR3: TGTGCCAGCAGTTTAGCAGGGGCTAGCAATCAGCCCCAGCATTTT. Translated, it gives CASSLAGASNQPQHF.

This chain joins TRBV27 and TRBJ1-4, with TRBD1 identical over 9 bases. Per the germline V gene, CDR1 is MNHEY and CDR2 is SMNVEV (reference sequence). The CDR3 is 16 residues long. V trimming: 5 bases; J trimming: 3 bases; junction bases outside the gene matches: 7. CDR3 nucleotides: TGTGCCAGCAGTAGGACAGGGGCTGTCTCTAATGAAAAACTGTTTTTT. This encodes CASSRTGAVSNEKLFF.

This chain joins TRBV6-1 and TRBJ2-7; D possibly corresponds to TRBD1 (5 bases). Trimming shortened V by 5 bases and J by 3 bases, and 11 bases separated the two germline ends. Per germline, CDR1 MNHNS and CDR2 SASEGT. This CDR3 is 13 amino acids long. The CDR3 coding sequence is TGTGCCAGCAGTCTAGGCAGGGACTACGAGCAGTACTTC. As protein: CASSLGRDYEQYF.

The sample holds one count of this clone. The chain has TRBV4-2 and TRBJ2-7, with 9 nucleotides matching TRBD2. Germline assignment: CDR1 LGHNA and CDR2 YNFKEQ. The CDR3 has 15 amino acids. With V trimmed by 1 base and J by 2 bases, 3 bases remained unmatched. The CDR3 sequence is CASSQATSGPYEQYF. The CDR3 DNA reads as TGTGCCAGCAGCCAAGCGACTAGCGGACCCTACGAGCAGTACTTC.

The rearrangement uses TRBV29-1 and TRBJ2-1, with D unresolved. With 3 bases removed from V and 0 bases from J, the gap between germline ends came to 6 bases. The CDR3 is 13 amino acids. Looked up from germline, CDR1 is SQVTM and CDR2 is ANQGSEA. The CDR3 here is CSVDPYSYNEQFF. Here the CDR3 DNA reads TGCAGCGTTGACCCTTACTCCTACAATGAGCAGTTCTTC.

The chain joins TRBV7-4 to TRBJ2-5; 7 bases match TRBD2. The CDR3 covers 14 residues. The J segment lost 5 bases and the V segment lost 5 bases, leaving 8 bases of the junction unmatched. Germline V gene data show CDR1 as SGHVT and CDR2 as SQSDAQ. As DNA, the CDR3 is TGTGCCAGCAGCCCCCGGACTAGGCGGGAGACCCAGTACTTC. Encoded protein: CASSPRTRRETQYF. The variable domain in full, completed from reference TRBV7-4 and TRBJ2-5, reads GAGVSQSPRYKVAKRGRDVALRCDSISGHVTLYWYRQTLGQGSEVLTYSQSDAQRDKSGRPSGRFSAERPERSVSTLKIQRTEQGDSAVYLCASSPRTRRETQYFGPGTRLLVL.

A single count supports this clone. V usage is TRBV19 and J usage is TRBJ2-2, with D tentatively TRBD2 (5 bases). CDR1 is LNHDA and CDR2 is SQIVND in the germline V gene (reference sequence). Trimming cost V 1 base and J 7 bases, with 13 bases left between them. The CDR3 contains 15 residues. The CDR3 here is CASSIGTGLGGELFF. DNA of the CDR3: TGTGCCAGTAGTATAGGGACGGGGTTAGGCGGGGAGCTGTTTTTT.

V gene TRBV13 combines with J gene TRBJ2-3; 8 bases match TRBD2. Germline CDR1 and CDR2: PRHDT and FYEKMQ (reference sequence). With 4 bases clipped from V and 5 bases from J, the junction kept 14 bases outside the gene matches. The CDR3 length is 17 residues. In nucleotides, the CDR3 is TGTGCCAGCAGCTCTAGAGCGGGGGCCTCGGAGGGAGATACGCAGTATTTT. It yields the protein CASSSRAGASEGDTQYF.